The clone carrying this TCR beta chain was found a few times. Its specificity is unknown. The record originates from a study of T cell repertoires in cytomegalovirus infection. Overall study findings and caveats: Accumulated public TCR beta family frequency recognized individuals carrying CMV together with the relevant HLA. The ex vivo response showed dominance by HLA-C-restricted CMV-specific TCR beta clonotypes.

V gave up 4 bases and J gave up 7 bases, with 17 bases separating them. This CDR3 has 14 residues. The V gene's germline CDR1 is SNHLY and CDR2 FYNNEI. Each CDR3 protein gets one entry after TCRdb re-called the reads with MiXCR. The profile covers fewer than 1,000,000 distinct CDR3 sequences, with less than 40% appearing a single time and around 15% taken by the ten largest. This chain uses TRBV2 with TRBJ2-7; possible D gene TRBD1, 6 bases. The TCR comes from a human donor in good health (CMV status not recorded). Some clones in this sample may be carry-over from other donors' samples. Specimen: cultured CD8+ T cells from PBMCs, collected from culture after CMV antigen stimulation. The CDR3 bases are TGTGCCAGCAGTGGGGCCCCAGGGGCGCGGGAGCAGTACGTC. It encodes CASSGAPGAREQYV.